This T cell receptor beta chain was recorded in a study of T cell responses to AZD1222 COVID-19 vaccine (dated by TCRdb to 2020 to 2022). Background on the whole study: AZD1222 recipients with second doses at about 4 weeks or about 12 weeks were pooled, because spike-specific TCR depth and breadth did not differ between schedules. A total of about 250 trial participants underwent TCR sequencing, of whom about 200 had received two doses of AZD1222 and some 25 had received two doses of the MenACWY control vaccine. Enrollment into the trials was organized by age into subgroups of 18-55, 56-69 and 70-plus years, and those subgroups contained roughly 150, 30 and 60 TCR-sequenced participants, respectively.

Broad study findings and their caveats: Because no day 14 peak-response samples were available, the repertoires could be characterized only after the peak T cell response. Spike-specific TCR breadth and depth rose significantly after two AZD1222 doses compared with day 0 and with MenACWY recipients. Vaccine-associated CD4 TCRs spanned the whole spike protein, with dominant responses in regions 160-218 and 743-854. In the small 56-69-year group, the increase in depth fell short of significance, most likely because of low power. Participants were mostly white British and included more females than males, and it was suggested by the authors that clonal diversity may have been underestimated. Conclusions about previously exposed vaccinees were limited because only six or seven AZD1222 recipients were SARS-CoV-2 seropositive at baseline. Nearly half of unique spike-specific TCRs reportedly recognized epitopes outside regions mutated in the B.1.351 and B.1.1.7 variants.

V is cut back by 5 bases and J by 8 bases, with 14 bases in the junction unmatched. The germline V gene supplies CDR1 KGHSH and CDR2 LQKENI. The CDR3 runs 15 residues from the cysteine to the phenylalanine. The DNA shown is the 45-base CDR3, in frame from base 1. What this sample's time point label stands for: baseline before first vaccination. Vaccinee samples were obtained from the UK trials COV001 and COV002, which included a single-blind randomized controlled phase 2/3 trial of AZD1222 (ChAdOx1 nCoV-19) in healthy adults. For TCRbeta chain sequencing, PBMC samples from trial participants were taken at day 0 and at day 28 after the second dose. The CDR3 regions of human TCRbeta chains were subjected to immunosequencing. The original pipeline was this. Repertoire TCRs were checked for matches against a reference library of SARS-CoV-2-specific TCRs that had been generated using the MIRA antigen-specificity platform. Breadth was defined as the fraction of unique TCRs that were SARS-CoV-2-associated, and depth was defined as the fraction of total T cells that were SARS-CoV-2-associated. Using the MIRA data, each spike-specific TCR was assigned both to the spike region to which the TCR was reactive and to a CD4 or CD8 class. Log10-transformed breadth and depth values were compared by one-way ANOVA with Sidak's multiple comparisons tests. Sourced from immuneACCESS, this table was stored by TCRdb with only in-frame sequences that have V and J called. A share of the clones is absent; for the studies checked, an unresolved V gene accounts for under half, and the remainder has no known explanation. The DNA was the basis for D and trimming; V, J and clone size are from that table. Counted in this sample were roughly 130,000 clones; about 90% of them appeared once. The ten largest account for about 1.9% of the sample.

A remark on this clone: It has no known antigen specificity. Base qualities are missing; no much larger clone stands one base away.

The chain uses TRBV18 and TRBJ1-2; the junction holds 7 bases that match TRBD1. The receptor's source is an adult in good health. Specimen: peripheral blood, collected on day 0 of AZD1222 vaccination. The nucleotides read TGTGCCAGCTCAGAGGGATTTCGACAGGGTCAAGGCTACACCTTC. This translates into CASSEGFRQGQGYTF.